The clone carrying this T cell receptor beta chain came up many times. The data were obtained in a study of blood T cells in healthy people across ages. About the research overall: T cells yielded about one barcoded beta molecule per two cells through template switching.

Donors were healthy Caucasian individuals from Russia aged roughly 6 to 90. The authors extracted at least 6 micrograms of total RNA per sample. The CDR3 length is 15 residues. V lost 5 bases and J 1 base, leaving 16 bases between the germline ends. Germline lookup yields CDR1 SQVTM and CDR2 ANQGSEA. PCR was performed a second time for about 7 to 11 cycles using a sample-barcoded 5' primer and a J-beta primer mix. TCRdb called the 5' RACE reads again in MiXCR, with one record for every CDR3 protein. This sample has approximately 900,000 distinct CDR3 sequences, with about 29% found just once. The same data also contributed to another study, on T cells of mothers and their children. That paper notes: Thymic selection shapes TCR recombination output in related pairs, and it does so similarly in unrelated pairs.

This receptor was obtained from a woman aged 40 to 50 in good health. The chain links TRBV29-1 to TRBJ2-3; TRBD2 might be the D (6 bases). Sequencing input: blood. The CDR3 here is CSVPPEGIRTDTQYF. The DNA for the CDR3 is TGCAGCGTTCCCCCGGAGGGGATCCGCACAGATACGCAGTATTTT.